This T cell receptor (beta chain) came from a study of cytomegalovirus exposure and HLA in healthy donors. Study observations and caveats: CMV antigen specificity was confirmed in vitro for three CMV-associated chains.

To note about this clone: Its matching antigen is unknown.

Trimming took 8 bases from V and 0 from J; bases not matched to a gene: 0. The CDR3 is made up of 13 amino acids. Germline assignment: CDR1 ENHRY and CDR2 SYGVKD. Only in-frame clones appear in the TCRdb table, and some are missing; sequencing was by immunoSEQ multiplex PCR. The sample yields about 240,000 clones, roughly 86% seen once. The chain has TRBV10-3 and TRBJ2-2, with 7 positions matching TRBD2. What was sequenced was PBMCs. The sequence derives from a woman in her twenties or thirties in good health and CMV-seropositive. This CDR3 reads CAIGTTNTGELFF. The CDR3, as DNA: TGTGCCATCGGGACTACGAACACCGGGGAGCTGTTTTTT.